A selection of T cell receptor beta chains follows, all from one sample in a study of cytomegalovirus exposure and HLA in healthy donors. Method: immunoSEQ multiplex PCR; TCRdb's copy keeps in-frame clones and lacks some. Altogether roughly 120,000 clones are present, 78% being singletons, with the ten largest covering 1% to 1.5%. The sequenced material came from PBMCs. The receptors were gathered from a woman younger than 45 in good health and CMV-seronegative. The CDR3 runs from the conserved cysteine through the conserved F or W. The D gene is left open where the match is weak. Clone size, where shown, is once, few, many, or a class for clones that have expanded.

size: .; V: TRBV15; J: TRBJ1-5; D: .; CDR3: CATSRDAENQPQHF; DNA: TGTGCCACCAGCAGAGATGCGGAAAATCAGCCCCAGCATTTT
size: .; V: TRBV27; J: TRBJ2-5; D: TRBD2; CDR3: CASSFAGGLKTQYF; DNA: TGTGCCAGCAGTTTTGCGGGGGGGCTGAAGACCCAGTACTTC
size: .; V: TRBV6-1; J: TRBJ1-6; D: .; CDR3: CASRAVDGYNSPLHF; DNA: TGTGCCAGCAGGGCCGTTGACGGGTATAATTCACCCCTCCACTTT
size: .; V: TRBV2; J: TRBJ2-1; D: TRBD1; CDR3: CATDGTGSYNEQFF; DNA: TGTGCCACCGACGGGACAGGGTCGTACAATGAGCAGTTCTTC
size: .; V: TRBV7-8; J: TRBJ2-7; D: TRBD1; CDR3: CASSWTGTGLSYEQYF; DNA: TGTGCCAGCAGCTGGACCGGGACAGGGCTTTCCTACGAGCAGTACTTC
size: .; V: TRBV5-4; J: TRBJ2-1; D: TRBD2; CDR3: CASSSPGLAYNEQFF; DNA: TGTGCCAGCAGCTCCCCCGGACTAGCATACAATGAGCAGTTCTTC
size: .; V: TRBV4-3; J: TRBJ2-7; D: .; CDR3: CASSQVATGTEQYF; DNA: TGCGCCAGCAGCCAAGTGGCTACAGGGACCGAGCAGTACTTC
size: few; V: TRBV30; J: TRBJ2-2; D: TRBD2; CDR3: CAWSNGRASTDTGELFF; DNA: TGTGCCTGGAGTAACGGGAGGGCCTCTACCGACACCGGGGAGCTGTTTTTT
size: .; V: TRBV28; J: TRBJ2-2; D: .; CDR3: CASSPPLGGPGELFF; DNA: TGTGCCAGCAGTCCACCCCTCGGGGGACCCGGGGAGCTGTTTTTT
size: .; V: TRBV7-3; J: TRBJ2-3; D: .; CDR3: CASSPVRTDTQYF; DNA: TGTGCCAGCAGCCCCGTCCGCACAGATACGCAGTATTTT
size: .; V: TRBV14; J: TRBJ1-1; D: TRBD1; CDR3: CASSDRDRVMNTEAFF; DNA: TGTGCCAGCAGCGACCGGGACAGGGTGATGAACACTGAAGCTTTCTTT
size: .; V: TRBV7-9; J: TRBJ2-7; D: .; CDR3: CASSPAAATSYEQYF; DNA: TGTGCCAGCAGCCCCGCCGCGGCGACCTCCTACGAGCAGTACTTC
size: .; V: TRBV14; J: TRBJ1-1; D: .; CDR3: CASSQALQGVEAFF; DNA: TGTGCCAGCAGCCAAGCCCTACAGGGAGTTGAAGCTTTCTTT
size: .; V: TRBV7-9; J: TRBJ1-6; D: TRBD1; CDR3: CASSLPDRGQEPLHF; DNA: TGTGCCAGCAGCTTACCTGACAGGGGGCAAGAGCCCCTCCACTTT
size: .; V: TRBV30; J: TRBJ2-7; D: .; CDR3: CAWSAGATYEQYF; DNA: TGTGCCTGGAGTGCAGGGGCCACTTACGAGCAGTACTTC
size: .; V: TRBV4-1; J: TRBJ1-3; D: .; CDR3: CASSQGPLGGRTSGNTIYF; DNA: TGCGCCAGCAGCCAAGGGCCACTGGGGGGACGGACCTCTGGAAACACCATATATTTT
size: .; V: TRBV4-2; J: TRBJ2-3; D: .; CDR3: CASSPGSDTQYF; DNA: TGTGCCAGCAGCCCAGGATCGGATACGCAGTATTTT
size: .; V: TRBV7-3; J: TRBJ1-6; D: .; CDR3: CASSATGTQSPLHF; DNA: TGTGCCAGCAGCGCGACCGGGACACAATCACCCCTCCACTTT
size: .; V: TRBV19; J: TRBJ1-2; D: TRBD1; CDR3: CASTQGAQGYTF; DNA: TGTGCCAGTACTCAGGGGGCGCAAGGCTACACCTTC
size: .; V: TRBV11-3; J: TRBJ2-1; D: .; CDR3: CASSPRRSSSYNEQFF; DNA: TGTGCCAGCAGCCCCCGGCGGAGCAGCTCCTACAATGAGCAGTTCTTC
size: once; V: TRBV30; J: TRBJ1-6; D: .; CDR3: CAWSHSSSYNSPLHF; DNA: TGTGCCTGGAGTCATTCGAGCTCCTATAATTCACCCCTCCACTTT
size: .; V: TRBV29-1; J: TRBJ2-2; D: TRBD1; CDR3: CSFKIGTGTGELFF; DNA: TGCAGCTTCAAAATTGGGACAGGGACCGGGGAGCTGTTTTTT
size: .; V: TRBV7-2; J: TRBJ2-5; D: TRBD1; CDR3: CASSLGTGQAGETQYF; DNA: TGTGCCAGCAGCTTAGGCACCGGACAGGCGGGAGAGACCCAGTACTTC
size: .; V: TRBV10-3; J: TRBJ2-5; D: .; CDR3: CAISAQAETQYF; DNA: TGTGCCATCAGTGCCCAGGCGGAGACCCAGTACTTC
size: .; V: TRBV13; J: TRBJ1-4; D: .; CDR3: CASSLGGADEKLFF; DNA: TGTGCCAGCAGCTTAGGTGGGGCGGATGAAAAACTGTTTTTT
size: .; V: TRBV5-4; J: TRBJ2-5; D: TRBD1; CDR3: CASGQGVQETQYF; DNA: TGTGCCAGCGGCCAGGGGGTCCAAGAGACCCAGTACTTC
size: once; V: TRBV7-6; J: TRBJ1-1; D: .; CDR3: CASKPDGRLHTEAFF; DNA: TGTGCCAGCAAACCCGACGGGAGACTTCACACTGAAGCTTTCTTT
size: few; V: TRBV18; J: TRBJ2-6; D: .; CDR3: CASSSRKGAGANVLTF; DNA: TGTGCCAGCTCATCAAGAAAGGGGGCTGGGGCCAACGTCCTGACTTTC
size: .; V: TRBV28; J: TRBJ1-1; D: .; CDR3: CASMRMWLREAFF; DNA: TGTGCCAGCATGAGGATGTGGTTGCGTGAAGCTTTCTTT
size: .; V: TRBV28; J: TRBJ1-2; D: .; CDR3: CASSFDRIYGYTF; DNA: TGTGCCAGCAGTTTTGACAGAATCTATGGCTACACCTTC
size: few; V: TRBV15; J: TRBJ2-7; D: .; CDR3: CATSQGGSRYEQYF; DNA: TGTGCCACCAGCCAGGGCGGTAGTCGCTACGAGCAGTACTTC
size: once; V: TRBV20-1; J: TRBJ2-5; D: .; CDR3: CSARDQETQYF; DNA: TGCAGTGCCCGTGACCAAGAGACCCAGTACTTC
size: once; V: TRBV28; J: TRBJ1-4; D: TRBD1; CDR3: CASSSMSRGRVEKLFF; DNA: TGTGCCAGCAGTTCAATGAGCAGGGGGCGGGTTGAAAAACTGTTTTTT
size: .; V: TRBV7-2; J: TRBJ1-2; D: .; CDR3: CASSLGQNGYTF; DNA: TGTGCCAGCAGCTTAGGACAGAATGGCTACACCTTC
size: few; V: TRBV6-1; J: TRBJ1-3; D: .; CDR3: CASNGGTGNTIYF; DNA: TGTGCCAGCAACGGCGGTACTGGAAACACCATATATTTT
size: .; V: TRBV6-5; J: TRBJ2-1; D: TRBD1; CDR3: CASRTGDLNEQFF; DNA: TGTGCCAGTAGGACAGGGGATCTCAATGAGCAGTTCTTC
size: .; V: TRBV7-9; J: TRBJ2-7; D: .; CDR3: CASSLARSDTYEQYF; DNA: TGTGCCAGCAGCTTAGCACGGTCGGACACCTACGAGCAGTACTTC
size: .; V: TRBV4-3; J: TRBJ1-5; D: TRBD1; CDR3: CASSQEDRRQPQHF; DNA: TGCGCCAGCAGCCAAGAGGACAGGCGTCAGCCCCAGCATTTT
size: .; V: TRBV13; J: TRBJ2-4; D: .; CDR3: CASSLGGWGRSNIQYF; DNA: TGTGCCAGCAGCTTGGGCGGGTGGGGGCGATCAAACATTCAGTACTTC
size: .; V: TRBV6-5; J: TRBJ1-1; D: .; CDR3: CASSKPGAGEAFF; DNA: TGTGCCAGCAGCAAGCCAGGCGCGGGTGAAGCTTTCTTT
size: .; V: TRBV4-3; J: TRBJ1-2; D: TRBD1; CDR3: CASSQVKTGGSYGYTF; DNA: TGCGCCAGCAGCCAGGTCAAGACAGGGGGGAGCTATGGCTACACCTTC
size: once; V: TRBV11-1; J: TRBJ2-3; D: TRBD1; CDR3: CASSSGTASTDTQYF; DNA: TGTGCCAGCAGCTCCGGGACAGCTAGCACAGATACGCAGTATTTT
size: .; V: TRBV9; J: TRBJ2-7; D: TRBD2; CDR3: CASSVVLPGTSVVPYEQYF; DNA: TGTGCCAGCAGCGTAGTTCTACCCGGGACTAGCGTGGTTCCCTACGAGCAGTACTTC
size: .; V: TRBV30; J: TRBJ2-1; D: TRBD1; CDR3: CAWSGVRDSYNEQFF; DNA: TGTGCCTGGAGTGGAGTCCGGGACAGTTACAATGAGCAGTTCTTC
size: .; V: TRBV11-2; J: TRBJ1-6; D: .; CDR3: CASSYRQVSSSYNSPLHF; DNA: TGTGCCAGCAGCTATAGACAGGTTTCCAGCTCCTATAATTCACCCCTCCACTTT
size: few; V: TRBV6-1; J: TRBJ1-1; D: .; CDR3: CATQKFGSSNTEAFF; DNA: TGTGCCACCCAAAAATTCGGTTCGTCGAACACTGAAGCTTTCTTT
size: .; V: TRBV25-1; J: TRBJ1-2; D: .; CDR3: CASSESTSLNYGYTF; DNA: TGTGCCAGCAGTGAGTCGACAAGCCTTAACTATGGCTACACCTTC
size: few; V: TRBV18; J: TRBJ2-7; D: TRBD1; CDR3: CASSLAGTGDYEQYF; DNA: TGTGCCAGCTCACTGGCGGGGACAGGGGATTACGAGCAGTACTTC
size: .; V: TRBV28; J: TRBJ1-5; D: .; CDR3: CASSSLGLPQHF; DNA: TGTGCCAGCAGTTCCCTGGGACTTCCCCAGCATTTT
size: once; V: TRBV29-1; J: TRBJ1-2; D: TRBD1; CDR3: CSVPGQGANNYGYTF; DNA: TGCAGCGTCCCGGGACAGGGGGCCAATAACTATGGCTACACCTTC
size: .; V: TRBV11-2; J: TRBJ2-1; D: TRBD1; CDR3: CASSLLWGQTYNEQFF; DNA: TGTGCCAGCAGCCTACTATGGGGACAGACCTACAATGAGCAGTTCTTC
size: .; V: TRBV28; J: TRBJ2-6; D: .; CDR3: CASSFSGYGANVLTF; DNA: TGTGCCAGCAGTTTCTCGGGGTATGGGGCCAACGTCCTGACTTTC
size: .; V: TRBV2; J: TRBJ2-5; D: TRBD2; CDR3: CASRQASGGTKETQYF; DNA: TGTGCCAGCAGACAGGCCTCGGGAGGGACTAAAGAGACCCAGTACTTC
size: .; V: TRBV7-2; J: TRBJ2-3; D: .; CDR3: CASSLDSHTDTQYF; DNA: TGTGCCAGCAGCCTTGACAGTCACACAGATACGCAGTATTTT
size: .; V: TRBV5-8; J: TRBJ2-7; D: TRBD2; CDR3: CASKPLRGGPAGEQYF; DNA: TGTGCCAGCAAACCCCTCCGGGGAGGGCCGGCGGGCGAGCAGTACTTC
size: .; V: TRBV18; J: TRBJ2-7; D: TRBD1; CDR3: CASSPGTAIIYEQYF; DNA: TGTGCCAGCTCACCCGGGACAGCGATTATCTACGAGCAGTACTTC
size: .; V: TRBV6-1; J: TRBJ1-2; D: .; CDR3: CASSTGLWGYTF; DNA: TGTGCCAGCAGTACAGGGCTTTGGGGCTACACCTTC